The source of this T cell receptor (beta chain) is a study of blood T cell repertoires in COVID-19. Study-level background: Samples taken during acute and convalescent COVID-19 were collected in the United States, Italy and Spain. T cells, B-cell-depleted T cells, or PBMCs provided the cDNA or gDNA that served as material.

Recruits, aged roughly 18 to 95 years, lived in under 25 US areas. Donors were grouped by their self-reported clinical history. Deletions cut 0 bases from V and 0 bases from J, with 21 bases between. Germline lookup yields CDR1 GTSNPN and CDR2 SVGIG (reference sequence). CDR3 size: 19 residues. Profiling relied on immunoSEQ multiplex PCR, and the TCRdb table lists in-frame clones only, not all of them. The data hold fewer than 200,000 clones, with 88% observed a single time. The sequence derives from a woman between 18 and 29 years old who had recovered from COVID-19. Material: PBMCs or T cells enriched from blood (not recorded which). This chain links TRBV30 with TRBJ1-5, with D possibly being TRBD1 (5 bases). DNA of the CDR3: TGTGCCTGGAGTGTATGGACCCTTCAGGGTCTATATAGCAATCAGCCCCAGCATTTT. It encodes CAWSVWTLQGLYSNQPQHF.